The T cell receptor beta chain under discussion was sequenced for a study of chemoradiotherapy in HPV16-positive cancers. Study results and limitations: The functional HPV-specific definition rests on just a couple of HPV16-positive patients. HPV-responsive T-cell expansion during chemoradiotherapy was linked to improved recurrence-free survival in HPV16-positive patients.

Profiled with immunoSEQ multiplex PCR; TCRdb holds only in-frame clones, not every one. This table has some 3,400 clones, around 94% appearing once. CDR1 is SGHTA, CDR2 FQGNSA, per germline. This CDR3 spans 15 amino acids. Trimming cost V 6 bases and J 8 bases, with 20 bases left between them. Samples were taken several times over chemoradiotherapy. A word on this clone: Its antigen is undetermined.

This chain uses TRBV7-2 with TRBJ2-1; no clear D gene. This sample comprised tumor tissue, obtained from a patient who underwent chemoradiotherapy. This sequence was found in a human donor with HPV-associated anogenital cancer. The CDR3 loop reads CASSSVSRPGDEQFF. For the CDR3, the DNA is TGTGCCAGCAGTTCAGTCTCGAGGCCGGGCGATGAGCAGTTCTTC.